This TCR beta chain was found in a study of metastatic and nonmetastatic thyroid tumors. Study in general: Patients with malignant and benign thyroid disease provided blood and tumor or nodule tissue, whose repertoires were compared.

Authors' analysis steps: Building a distant-metastasis classifier for papillary thyroid cancer drew on CDR3 differences across clinicopathological groups. TCRdb re-analyzed the PCR reads through MiXCR. TCRdb's processing, not the authors' own work, is the source of the V and J calls. The sample holds about 16,000 clones; around 25% are singletons and the top ten take about 9.4%. None of the patients had undergone any treatment ahead of thyroid surgery. This CDR3 comprises 14 residues. Trimming pared 5 bases from V and 9 bases from J, leaving 14 bases between. Germline-derived CDR1 and CDR2 are KGHSH and LQKENI.

The source is a female donor with papillary thyroid cancer or a benign thyroid nodule (not recorded which). Some clones in this sample may be carry-over from other donors' samples. This sequence joins TRBV18 and TRBJ1-6, with unresolved D. Material: adjacent normal tissue. CDR3 residues: CASSVSQSGSPLHF. In DNA form, the CDR3 reads TGTGCCAGCTCAGTGTCACAGAGTGGTTCACCCCTCCACTTT.